Below, 14 T cell receptor beta chains from the same sample are listed, as sequenced in a study of T cell changes during pregnancy in multiple sclerosis. Assay: immunoSEQ multiplex PCR; the TCRdb copy retains only in-frame clones and omits some. The sample shows approximately 60,000 clones, approximately 89% of them seen only once. The sequencing here drew on peripheral blood, taken after pregnancy. The receptors were sampled from a female donor in good health, enrolled as a control in a pregnancy study.

This sequence joins TRBV9 and TRBJ2-7; TRBD2 agrees at 9 bases. The CDR3 spans 14 residues. Germline loops: CDR1 SGDLS, CDR2 YYNGEE. Unmatched junction bases numbered 4, after V lost 4 bases and J lost 2 bases. The CDR3 here is CASSRAGGAYEQYF. The CDR3 DNA reads TGTGCCAGCAGCCGGGCGGGAGGGGCCTACGAGCAGTACTTC.

The chain couples TRBV7-8 to TRBJ2-1; TRBD2 matches 11 bases. Germline lookup yields CDR1 SGHVS and CDR2 FQNEAQ. Unmatched junction bases numbered 9, after V lost 1 base and J lost 7 bases. CDR3 size: 17 residues. As DNA, the CDR3 is TGTGCCAGCAGCTTAGAGGTCGGACTAGCGGGCCGGAATGAGCAGTTCTTC. Translated: CASSLEVGLAGRNEQFF.

The J gene is TRBJ2-3, the V gene TRBV5-1; TRBD2 might be the D (7 bases). The CDR3 sequence is 15 residues long. Per the germline V gene, CDR1 is SGHRS and CDR2 is YFSETQ. Between the trimmed V and J ends, which lost 3 bases and 3 bases, there was a span of 14 bases. CDR3 loop: CASSWGGEKTDTQYF. DNA of the CDR3: TGCGCCAGCAGCTGGGGGGGCGAGAAGACAGATACGCAGTATTTT.

The chain employs TRBV29-1 and TRBJ1-1, with a possible D match to TRBD1 (5 bases). The CDR3 has 13 amino acids. Per the germline V gene, CDR1 is SQVTM and CDR2 is ANQGSEA. The V gene lost 3 bases and the J gene lost 0 bases, with 8 bases spanning the gap. CDR3: CSVEKGMNTEAFF. CDR3 nucleotides: TGCAGCGTTGAGAAGGGGATGAACACTGAAGCTTTCTTT.

This clone was recorded only once. J is TRBJ2-6 and V is TRBV9; 8 nucleotides line up with TRBD1. V lost 0 bases to trimming and J lost 0 bases; unmatched junction nucleotides: 8. The CDR3 has 19 amino acids. Germline V lookup: CDR1 SGDLS, CDR2 YYNGEE. The CDR3 nucleotides are TGTGCCAGCAGCGTAGGGAACAGGGGGATGAACTCTGGGGCCAACGTCCTGACTTTC. Translating it yields CASSVGNRGMNSGANVLTF.

The chain joins TRBV5-6 to TRBJ1-6; D might be TRBD1 (6 bases). Trimming stripped 5 bases from V and 2 bases from J, with 14 bases between. Germline loops: CDR1 SGHDT, CDR2 YYEEEE. CDR3 length equals 16 residues. The CDR3 DNA sequence: TGTGCCAGCAGACCCGGGGGGCTGGCCTATAATTCACCCCTCCACTTT. Its protein is CASRPGGLAYNSPLHF.

This clone was observed a few times. The chain joins TRBV19 to TRBJ1-1, with TRBD1 matching over 11 bases. CDR1 and CDR2 (germline): LNHDA, SQIVND (reference sequence). This CDR3 has 16 residues. Germline trimming cut 5 bases from V and 6 bases from J; bases unmatched to any gene: 11. CDR3 DNA sequence: TGTGCCAGTAGTCCCCTGGACAGGGGGCGAAGCGCTGAAGCTTTCTTT. Translated: CASSPLDRGRSAEAFF.

The chain recombines TRBV28 with TRBJ2-7; TRBD2 matches at 8 bases. CDR3 length: 13 amino acids. CDR1 is MDHEN, CDR2 SYDVKM, per germline. The junction had 4 bases not matched to a gene; V was cut back by 2 bases and J by 7 bases. CDR3 sequence: CASSLGPGGEQYF. DNA for the CDR3: TGTGCCAGCAGTTTAGGGCCGGGGGGGGAGCAGTACTTC.

The rearrangement links TRBV5-1 to TRBJ1-4; possibly TRBD1 for D (6 bases). The CDR3 covers 14 residues. Trimming pared 4 bases from V and 6 bases from J, leaving 13 bases between. The V gene's germline CDR1 is SGHRS and CDR2 YFSETQ. Here the CDR3 reads CASSPDSPDEKLFF. In nucleotides, the CDR3 is TGCGCCAGCAGCCCGGACAGCCCAGATGAAAAACTGTTTTTT.

The chain is built from TRBV4-1 and TRBJ1-5; D gene unclear. The CDR3 sequence is 14 residues long. Per the germline V gene, CDR1 is MGHRA and CDR2 is YSYEKL. Between the trimmed V and J ends, which lost 0 bases and 4 bases, there was a span of 7 bases. The CDR3 bases are TGCGCCAGCAGCCAAGATCCAAATAATCAGCCCCAGCATTTT. Protein sequence: CASSQDPNNQPQHF.

The genes are TRBV7-2 and TRBJ2-7; TRBD2 matches 7 bases. CDR1 and CDR2 from the germline V gene are SGHTA and FQGNSA. Trimming cost V 4 bases and J 4 bases; bases outside gene matches: 13. The CDR3 runs 16 residues. In DNA form, the CDR3 reads TGTGCCAGCAGCTCTCTACGGAGGGAGGGCCTTTACGAGCAGTACTTC. This sequence encodes CASSSLRREGLYEQYF.

This clone has a single count. This chain uses TRBV5-1 with TRBJ1-1, with 9 bases aligning to TRBD1. J lost 5 bases, V lost 5 bases, and 16 bases had no gene match. Germline assignment: CDR1 SGHRS and CDR2 YFSETQ. The CDR3 is 17 residues long. The CDR3 reads CASSPTKPDRGRTEAFF. The CDR3 coding sequence is TGCGCCAGCAGTCCGACCAAACCCGACAGGGGGAGGACTGAAGCTTTCTTT.

V gene TRBV29-1 combines with J gene TRBJ2-1; D remains unclear. CDR3 length equals 11 residues. Trimming took 1 base from V and 7 from J, leaving 5 bases between them. Germline lookup yields CDR1 SQVTM and CDR2 ANQGSEA. CDR3 DNA: TGCAGCGTTGAAGCCCGTAATGAGCAGTTCTTC. Its translation: CSVEARNEQFF.

The V and J genes are TRBV4-3 and TRBJ2-6; D may be TRBD1 (5 bases). Between the trimmed V and J ends, which lost 4 bases and 1 base, there was a span of 14 bases. The CDR3 length is 17 residues. The germline CDR1 and CDR2 sequences are LGHNA and YSLEER. The CDR3 DNA is TGCGCCAGCAGCCTTCAGGGCGCAAGTTCTGGGGCCAACGTCCTGACTTTC. Amino acids: CASSLQGASSGANVLTF.